Following are 6 T cell receptor beta chains from one sample sequenced in a study of T cells in pancreatic ductal adenocarcinoma. Only in-frame clones appear in the TCRdb table, and some are missing; sequencing was by immunoSEQ multiplex PCR. The table records about 31,000 clones, approximately 92% of them present only once. Surgery without prior neoadjuvant therapy was the treatment of the selected pancreatic ductal adenocarcinoma patients. Source material: PBMCs. These receptors came from a human donor with pancreatic ductal adenocarcinoma.

The gene calls are TRBV11-3 and TRBJ1-2; D is unclear. Per germline, CDR1 SGHNT and CDR2 YENEEA. The CDR3 is 13 residues long. The germline V and J ends were trimmed by 3 bases and 6 bases, with 11 bases remaining between them. This CDR3 reads CASSFSHGDGYTF. For the CDR3, the DNA is TGTGCCAGCAGCTTCAGCCACGGAGATGGCTACACCTTC.

The chain joins TRBV6-5 to TRBJ2-7; 7 nucleotides agree with TRBD2. Germline CDR1 is MNHEY and CDR2 is SVGAGI. CDR3 length: 14 residues. With 6 bases clipped from V and 5 bases from J, the junction kept 10 bases outside the gene matches. The CDR3 coding sequence is TGTGCCAGCAGCCGTCGGGGTGCGGGGGACGAGCAGTACTTC. As protein: CASSRRGAGDEQYF.

Of note for this clone: Relative to the germline gene, one junction end is altered; a read error may explain this. The sample has other DNA sequences that encode this CDR3 too. V gene TRBV2 combines with J gene TRBJ1-2, with D unclear. Per the germline V gene, CDR1 is SNHLY and CDR2 is FYNNEI. The CDR3 has 13 residues. The CDR3 coding sequence is TGTGCCAGCAGTGAAGGGGTAATCTATGGTTACACCTTC. This translates into CASSEGVIYGYTF.

This clone was seen only once. This chain links TRBV5-1 with TRBJ1-5; D ambiguous. Germline V CDR1 and CDR2: SGHRS, YFSETQ. V lost 1 base and J lost 0, with 8 bases in between. The CDR3 totals 15 residues. The CDR3 DNA sequence: TGCGCCAGCAGCTTGACTGGGCTTAGCAATCAGCCCCAGCATTTT. Its translation: CASSLTGLSNQPQHF.

The chain links TRBV19 to TRBJ2-4; 8 nucleotides line up with TRBD1. V lost 1 base, J lost 7 bases, and 3 bases stayed unmatched. Looked up from germline, CDR1 is LNHDA and CDR2 is SQIVND (reference sequence). The CDR3 runs 14 residues. In nucleotides, the CDR3 is TGTGCCAGTAGTATAGGGACAGGGCCCAACATTCAGTACTTC. It encodes CASSIGTGPNIQYF.

The V gene is TRBV19, the J gene TRBJ2-1, with D unresolved. In germline, CDR1 is LNHDA, CDR2 SQIVND (reference sequence). This CDR3 spans 13 amino acids. V shed 5 bases and J shed 6 bases, with 11 bases lying between them. CDR3 protein: CASSSLYGNEQFF. CDR3 in DNA: TGTGCCAGTAGTTCCCTCTACGGCAATGAGCAGTTCTTC.